The sequence of this T cell receptor beta chain was determined in a study of shared clonotypes between healthy human individuals (dated by TCRdb to 2020 to 2021). Background on the whole study: A couple of women and a few men aged 18 to 49 years were included in the cohort. For each donor, three plates each were used for CD4 naive and CD4 memory, two plates were used for CD8 naive, and one plate was used for CD8 memory. To estimate repertoire size and how much clonotypes are shared between individuals, the study performed deep sequencing of blood TCR repertoires from a few healthy adults. Libraries were prepared and TCR repertoires were sequenced by different laboratories using diverse techniques, in order to increase sequencing depth and limit assay-specific biases. Between about 0.85 and 8.9 billion PBMCs per donor were obtained by leukapheresis. On the study overall, not on this receptor specifically: Sampling was restricted to blood, and TCR repertoires in tissues likely differ from the TCR repertoires found in blood. Compared with non-shared clonotypes, clonotypes shared by all four sorted-subset donors had higher generation probabilities. Based on pairwise subsampling, the degree of clonotype sharing among donors was expected to be affected by sequencing depth. Even with the large sequencing depth, rarefaction of the sorted-subset datasets indicated that sequencing was incomplete. Because the study included only a small number of donors, the genetic and exposure-history diversity represented was limited. Naive subsets generally had larger estimated clonotype richness than memory subsets did. When four donors were compared, the shared fraction of clonotypes was roughly 5% for naive CD4, over 3% for naive CD8, roughly 2.3% for memory CD4, and about 0.36% for memory CD8.

Using the deep immunoSEQ assay, multiplex PCR amplified TCR CDR3 regions from genomic DNA. Extracted genomic DNA from each cell subset was spread evenly across all wells of several immunoSEQ 96-well plates, with each plate serving as a replicate. Each replicate PCR for sorted subsets received around 0.2 ug genomic DNA, equal to around 32,000 T cell genomes. Purified libraries were quantified with a Qubit 3.0 fluorometer, sized on a Bioanalyzer 2100, and re-quantified with the KAPA Library Quantification kit. Every immunoSEQ 96-well plate was sequenced on a separate single-read 150-cycle Illumina NextSeq 550 flow cell. The original methods were these. The immunoSEQ output contained only junctional sequences without quality scores, so filtering could not match that applied to full-length reads. Sequences were annotated with PyIR, a Python wrapper for IgBLAST v1.9, and V/J genes and CDR3 were assigned using IMGT germline references. Reads were removed for weak V/J assignments (E-value above 1e-6), missing CDR3, stop codons, out-of-frame junctions, or ambiguous translated residues. V3J clonotypes were defined as sequences sharing an identical inferred V gene, J gene, and CDR3 amino acid sequence. The percentage overlap between two repertoires was calculated by dividing the number of shared unique clonotypes by the size of the smaller repertoire. Richness of each repertoire was evaluated using RTK rarefaction, the Chao1 estimator, and Recon v2.1 estimates of unobserved clonotypes. Generation probabilities were computed with OLGA for all TCRbeta clonotypes obtained by the gDNA method from a handful of donors. In TCRdb, the immuneACCESS table is reduced to in-frame sequences with V and J assigned. These tables do not hold every clone; where another copy was compared, an unresolved V gene accounts for under half, and the others remain unexplained. V and J calls plus clone size are reproduced from that table; the DNA served to infer D and trimming. Present in this sample are about 820,000 clones, about 91% of which were seen just once. The ten largest make up around 24% of the sample.

CD8 naive samples consisted of CD45RO-negative cells that were positively selected for CCR7, yielding a CD45RA+CCR7+ population without TemRA cells. Donors were healthy HIV-negative adults with no recently reported acute infections or vaccinations. Only Caucasian adults living in Nashville, Tennessee, USA were represented among the donors. Blood was obtained by leukapheresis, after which PBMCs were separated by Ficoll-Histopaque density gradient centrifugation and cryopreserved in liquid nitrogen vapor phase. Purity and quantity of every magnetically sorted T cell population were checked by analytical flow cytometry. Genomic DNA was isolated from every sorted fraction and measured by UV absorbance on a Nanodrop 2000c. The germline V gene (reference sequence) specifies MNHEY as CDR1 and SMNVEV as CDR2. The CDR3 spans 14 residues, from the cysteine through the phenylalanine. This entry keeps only the CDR3 DNA: 42 bases, framed from base 1. V loses 4 bases, J loses 1 base, and the germline ends lie 10 bases apart.

A few counts support this clone. This receptor's antigen is unknown. The sample holds no much larger clone one base away, and base qualities are not on file. Sample: naive CD8+ T cells sorted from blood. The meaning of the sample's cell subset or site label: CD45RA+CCR7+. The TCR originated in a man in his thirties or forties in good health. The rearranged chain carries TRBV27 and TRBJ2-5; D gene: possibly TRBD2, on 6 matching bases. The CDR3 is CASSYQGGQETQYF. The base sequence is TGTGCCAGCAGTTACCAGGGAGGCCAAGAGACCCAGTACTTC.